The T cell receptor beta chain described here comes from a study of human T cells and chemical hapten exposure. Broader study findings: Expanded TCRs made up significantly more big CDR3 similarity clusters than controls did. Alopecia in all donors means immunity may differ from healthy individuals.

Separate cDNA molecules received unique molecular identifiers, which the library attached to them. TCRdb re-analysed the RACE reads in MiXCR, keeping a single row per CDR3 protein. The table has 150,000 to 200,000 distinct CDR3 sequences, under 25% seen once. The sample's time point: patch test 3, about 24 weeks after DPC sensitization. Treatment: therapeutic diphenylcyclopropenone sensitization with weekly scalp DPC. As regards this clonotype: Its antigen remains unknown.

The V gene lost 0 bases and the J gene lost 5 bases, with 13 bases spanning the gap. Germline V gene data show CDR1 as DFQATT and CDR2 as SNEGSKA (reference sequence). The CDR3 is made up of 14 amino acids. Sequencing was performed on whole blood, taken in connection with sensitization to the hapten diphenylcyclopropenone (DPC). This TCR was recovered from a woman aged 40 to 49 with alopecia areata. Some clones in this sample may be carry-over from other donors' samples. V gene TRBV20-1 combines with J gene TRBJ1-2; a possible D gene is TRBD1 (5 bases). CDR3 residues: CSARDWGTDYGYTF. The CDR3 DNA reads TGCAGTGCTAGAGATTGGGGGACGGATTATGGCTACACCTTC.